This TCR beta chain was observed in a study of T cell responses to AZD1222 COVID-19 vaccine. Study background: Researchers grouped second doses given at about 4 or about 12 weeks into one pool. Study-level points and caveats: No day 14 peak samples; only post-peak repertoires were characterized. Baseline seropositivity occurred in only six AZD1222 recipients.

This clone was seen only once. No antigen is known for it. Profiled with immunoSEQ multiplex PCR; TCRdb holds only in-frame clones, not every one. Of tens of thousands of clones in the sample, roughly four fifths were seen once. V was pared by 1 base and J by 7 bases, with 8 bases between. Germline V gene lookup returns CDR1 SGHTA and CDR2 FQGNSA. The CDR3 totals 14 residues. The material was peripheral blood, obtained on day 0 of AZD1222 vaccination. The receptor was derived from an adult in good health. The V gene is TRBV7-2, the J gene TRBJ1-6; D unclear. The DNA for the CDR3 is TGTGCCAGCAGCTTAGAGGGATTCAATTCACCCCTCCACTTT. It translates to CASSLEGFNSPLHF.